Listed below are T cell receptor beta chains from one sample, sequenced in a study of T cell responses to AZD1222 COVID-19 vaccine. TCRdb's table, derived via immunoSEQ multiplex PCR, lists solely in-frame clones and lacks some. The sample shows 84,000 or so clones, over 85% of them seen only once. Source: peripheral blood, taken on day 0 of AZD1222 vaccination. The receptors were sampled from an adult in good health. Both conserved end residues are part of each CDR3. A D gene is named only where the DNA matches it firmly. Only part of the rows carry a size: once, few, many, or a class if the clone is expanded.

d_call,v_call,j_call,clone_size,cdr3_nt,cdr3_aa
.,TRBV7-2,TRBJ2-1,.,TGTGCCAGCAGCTTGCCGGGATCCTACAATGAGCAGTTCTTC,CASSLPGSYNEQFF
.,TRBV20-1,TRBJ1-1,.,TGCAGTGCTTACGAGAACACTGAAGCTTTCTTT,CSAYENTEAFF
.,TRBV27,TRBJ1-1,.,TGTGCCAGCGTTAACAGGGCTGACACTGAAGCTTTCTTT,CASVNRADTEAFF
.,TRBV5-8,TRBJ2-2,.,TGTGCCAGCAGCCCCGCCGCCAAGTGGGGGCCCAACACCGGGGAGCTGTTTTTT,CASSPAAKWGPNTGELFF
TRBD2,TRBV7-2,TRBJ2-1,.,TGTGCCAGCAGCGCCAGAGGGGGGACTAGCCTCCGAAACTACAATGAGCAGTTCTTC,CASSARGGTSLRNYNEQFF
.,TRBV18,TRBJ1-2,.,TGTGCCAGCTCCCAAATCGACGAGAATCACTATGGCTACACCTTC,CASSQIDENHYGYTF
.,TRBV25-1,TRBJ2-7,once,TGTGCCAGCAGTGCAACAAAGGCAGGACCCTACGAGCAGTACTTC,CASSATKAGPYEQYF
.,TRBV6-5,TRBJ1-1,.,TGTGCCAGCAGTTACAAGGGGAACACTGAAGCTTTCTTT,CASSYKGNTEAFF
.,TRBV19,TRBJ1-1,.,TGTGCCAGTAGACCCGGCAGGCTGAACACTGAAGCTTTCTTT,CASRPGRLNTEAFF
.,TRBV7-6,TRBJ2-2,.,TGTGCCAGCAGCTTAACGGACGCGAACACCGGGGAGCTGTTTTTT,CASSLTDANTGELFF
.,TRBV10-3,TRBJ2-3,.,TGTGCCATCAGGGGGGCCTTTTCCACAGATACGCAGTATTTT,CAIRGAFSTDTQYF
.,TRBV28,TRBJ2-7,few,TGTGCCAGCAGTTCTCGGGCACGCGAGCAGTACTTC,CASSSRAREQYF
TRBD2,TRBV7-2,TRBJ2-1,.,TGTGCCAGCAGCCCCAGAGGGCTCCTAGCGGGGGGTGGTGAGCAGTTCTTC,CASSPRGLLAGGGEQFF
.,TRBV18,TRBJ1-1,.,TGTGCCAGCTCACCACCGTGGGGGAACACTGAAGCTTTCTTT,CASSPPWGNTEAFF
.,TRBV9,TRBJ2-5,.,TGTGCCAGCAGCGTTAATCTAGCAGGGGGGGAGACCCAGTACTTC,CASSVNLAGGETQYF